A selection of T cell receptor beta chains follows, all from one sample in a study of beta chain features in type 1 diabetes. Here immunoSEQ multiplex PCR was the method, and the copy in TCRdb shows in-frame clones only, minus some. The table lists under 850,000 clones, around 15% of them singletons. The sample comprised naive CD4+ T cells from blood. The receptors stem from a man between 18 and 35 years old with type 1 diabetes. Both conserved end residues are part of each CDR3. D genes are given only for firm matches. The size field is filled for only some rows; it gives once, few, many or a size class.

CDR3 protein | CDR3 DNA | V gene | D gene | clone size | CDR3 length | J gene
CASQLLGGTQYF | TGTGCCAGTCAACTCCTAGGAGGTACGCAGTATTTT | TRBV19 | . | . | 12 | TRBJ2-3
CASSQDRNTQYF | TGTGCCAGCAGCCAAGATAGGAACACCCAGTACTTC | TRBV14 | . | . | 12 | TRBJ2-5
CASSLVGRVQETQYF | TGTGCCAGCAGCTTGGTGGGCAGGGTGCAAGAGACCCAGTACTTC | TRBV5-6 | . | . | 15 | TRBJ2-5
CASSLSGGGNNEQFF | TGTGCCAGCAGTTTAAGTGGCGGGGGGAACAATGAGCAGTTCTTC | TRBV27 | TRBD2 | few | 15 | TRBJ2-1
CASRSQGLPVDNEQFF | TGTGCCAGCAGATCCCAGGGACTCCCCGTGGACAATGAGCAGTTCTTC | TRBV2 | . | . | 16 | TRBJ2-1
CAWSVRGGTAF | TGTGCCTGGAGTGTTCGGGGGGGTACGGCCTTC | TRBV30 | . | . | 11 | TRBJ1-2
CAWSLGGSGVDNEQFF | TGTGCCTGGAGTCTTGGTGGTAGCGGGGTCGACAATGAGCAGTTCTTC | TRBV30 | TRBD2 | . | 16 | TRBJ2-1
CAWSGSSGGFHNEQFF | TGTGCCTGGAGTGGCTCTAGCGGGGGGTTCCACAATGAGCAGTTCTTC | TRBV30 | TRBD2 | . | 16 | TRBJ2-1
CASSPRRGRDPEAFF | TGTGCCAGCAGCCCCCGTAGAGGGCGGGACCCTGAAGCTTTCTTT | TRBV11-2 | . | . | 15 | TRBJ1-1
CASSIPRRGEVNEQFF | TGCGCCAGCAGCATTCCCCGACGGGGGGAGGTCAATGAGCAGTTCTTC | TRBV5-1 | TRBD2 | few | 16 | TRBJ2-1
CAISGQNTGELFF | TGTGCCATCAGTGGACAGAACACCGGGGAGCTGTTTTTT | TRBV10-3 | . | few | 13 | TRBJ2-2
CAISEPSGTQYF | TGTGCCATCAGTGAGCCTAGCGGGACCCAGTACTTC | TRBV10-3 | TRBD2 | few | 12 | TRBJ2-5
CASSSSGGGDTQYF | TGTGCCAGCAGCTCTAGCGGGGGCGGAGATACGCAGTATTTT | TRBV7-9 | TRBD2 | . | 14 | TRBJ2-3
CATSRDRAGQLSGNTIYF | TGTGCCACCAGCAGAGATCGGGCAGGGCAATTATCTGGAAACACCATATATTTT | TRBV15 | . | few | 18 | TRBJ1-3
CAWAETGRKAFF | TGTGCCTGGGCCGAGACAGGGAGGAAAGCTTTCTTT | TRBV30 | TRBD1 | few | 12 | TRBJ1-1
CASSLADRNYEQYF | TGTGCCAGCAGCTTGGCGGACAGGAACTACGAGCAGTACTTC | TRBV5-4 | TRBD1 | . | 14 | TRBJ2-7
CASSDRYGYTF | TGTGCCAGCAGTGACCGGTATGGCTACACCTTC | TRBV2 | . | few | 11 | TRBJ1-2
CAWSDRGWWAYEQYF | TGTGCCTGGAGTGACCGGGGATGGTGGGCCTACGAGCAGTACTTC | TRBV30 | . | few | 15 | TRBJ2-7
CAISSDTVRGEKLFF | TGTGCCATCAGCTCGGACACCGTGAGGGGAGAAAAACTGTTTTTT | TRBV10-3 | . | . | 15 | TRBJ1-4
CASSDTGTTNQPQHF | TGTGCCAGCAGTGATACCGGGACGACGAATCAGCCCCAGCATTTT | TRBV25-1 | . | . | 15 | TRBJ1-5
CASSLSQNEQFF | TGCGCCAGCAGCTTGAGTCAAAATGAGCAGTTCTTC | TRBV5-1 | . | few | 12 | TRBJ2-1
CSVEDLGGFGTDTQYF | TGCAGCGTTGAAGATCTTGGGGGATTTGGCACAGATACGCAGTATTTT | TRBV29-1 | . | few | 16 | TRBJ2-3
CASSADRNEKLFF | TGTGCCAGCAGCGCCGACAGAAATGAAAAACTGTTTTTT | TRBV5-4 | . | . | 13 | TRBJ1-4
CSVPLGGSGVGYTF | TGCAGCGTCCCCTTGGGAGGGTCGGGGGTAGGCTACACCTTC | TRBV29-1 | . | few | 14 | TRBJ1-2
CASSHPGGAYNEQFF | TGTGCCAGCAGCCACCCCGGGGGGGCCTACAATGAGCAGTTCTTC | TRBV14 | TRBD2 | . | 15 | TRBJ2-1
CASSLDVVLSGNTIYF | TGTGCCAGCAGCTTAGACGTGGTCCTCTCTGGAAACACCATATATTTT | TRBV11-2 | . | few | 16 | TRBJ1-3
CASSLREGNTEAFF | TGTGCCAGCAGCTTACGGGAGGGGAACACTGAAGCTTTCTTT | TRBV11-2 | . | few | 14 | TRBJ1-1
CASSLASSNQPQHF | TGTGCCAGTAGTCTGGCCAGCAGCAATCAGCCCCAGCATTTT | TRBV19 | . | few | 14 | TRBJ1-5
CASYPMGRAYEQYF | TGTGCCAGCTATCCCATGGGCAGGGCCTACGAGCAGTACTTC | TRBV27 | . | few | 14 | TRBJ2-7
CSAELANYGYTF | TGCAGCGCCGAACTTGCTAACTATGGCTACACCTTC | TRBV29-1 | . | few | 12 | TRBJ1-2
CSVERLAGRYEQYF | TGCAGCGTTGAGAGACTAGCGGGGAGATACGAGCAGTACTTC | TRBV29-1 | TRBD2 | few | 14 | TRBJ2-7
CASSWRTGTGEETQYF | TGTGCCAGCAGCTGGAGGACGGGGACAGGGGAAGAGACCCAGTACTTC | TRBV7-2 | TRBD1 | . | 16 | TRBJ2-5
CASSLELAGGNEQFF | TGCGCCAGCAGCTTGGAACTAGCGGGGGGCAATGAGCAGTTCTTC | TRBV5-1 | TRBD2 | . | 15 | TRBJ2-1
CASSLEGQAGNTIYF | TGCGCCAGCAGCTTGGAGGGCCAAGCTGGAAACACCATATATTTT | TRBV5-1 | . | . | 15 | TRBJ1-3
CASSLSASDEKLFF | TGTGCCAGCAGCCTATCGGCATCGGATGAAAAACTGTTTTTT | TRBV9 | . | few | 14 | TRBJ1-4
CASSLASQGSSYEQYF | TGCGCCAGCAGCTTGGCCAGTCAGGGGAGCTCCTACGAGCAGTACTTC | TRBV5-1 | . | . | 16 | TRBJ2-7
CASSLERGADTQYF | TGTGCCAGCAGCTTAGAGAGAGGGGCAGATACGCAGTATTTT | TRBV11-2 | . | few | 14 | TRBJ2-3
CATETSGGKGETQYF | TGTGCCACCGAGACTAGCGGGGGGAAGGGGGAGACCCAGTACTTC | TRBV10-3 | TRBD2 | few | 15 | TRBJ2-5
CASSQGVAGQGNSPLHF | TGCGCCAGCAGCCAAGGGGTAGCGGGACAGGGGAATTCACCCCTCCACTTT | TRBV4-1 | TRBD1 | . | 17 | TRBJ1-6
CASSDQGWATEAFF | TGTGCCAGCAGTGATCAGGGATGGGCCACTGAAGCTTTCTTT | TRBV25-1 | . | few | 14 | TRBJ1-1
CASSVQGQGPTDTQYF | TGTGCCAGCAGTGTTCAGGGACAGGGGCCCACAGATACGCAGTATTTT | TRBV2 | TRBD1 | . | 16 | TRBJ2-3
CAWSTGQGKGDTQYF | TGTGCCTGGAGTACGGGACAGGGGAAGGGAGATACGCAGTATTTT | TRBV30 | TRBD1 | . | 15 | TRBJ2-3
CASSPRTSGWSSYNEQFF | TGTGCCAGCAGCCCACGGACTAGCGGGTGGAGCTCCTACAATGAGCAGTTCTTC | TRBV7-2 | TRBD2 | . | 18 | TRBJ2-1
CASSPLGLGGNTIYF | TGCGCCAGCAGCCCGTTGGGGTTGGGAGGGAACACCATATATTTT | TRBV4-1 | . | few | 15 | TRBJ1-3
CASKGTNYNEQFF | TGTGCCAGCAAGGGGACTAACTACAATGAGCAGTTCTTC | TRBV25-1 | TRBD2 | . | 13 | TRBJ2-1
CASSPDRGPYNEQFF | TGCGCCAGCAGCCCGGATAGGGGTCCCTACAATGAGCAGTTCTTC | TRBV4-1 | . | . | 15 | TRBJ2-1
CASSQVDRLVGETQYF | TGCGCCAGCAGCCAAGTGGACAGGCTAGTGGGAGAGACCCAGTACTTC | TRBV4-1 | TRBD1 | few | 16 | TRBJ2-5
CASSLVDSRETQYF | TGTGCCAGCAGCTTGGTGGATAGTCGGGAGACCCAGTACTTC | TRBV5-6 | . | . | 14 | TRBJ2-5
CAWSVDSLNEKLFF | TGTGCCTGGAGTGTGGACAGCCTTAATGAAAAACTGTTTTTT | TRBV30 | . | . | 14 | TRBJ1-4
CASSLAGGTDTQYF | TGTGCCAGCAGTTTAGCGGGGGGCACAGATACGCAGTATTTT | TRBV9 | TRBD2 | . | 14 | TRBJ2-3